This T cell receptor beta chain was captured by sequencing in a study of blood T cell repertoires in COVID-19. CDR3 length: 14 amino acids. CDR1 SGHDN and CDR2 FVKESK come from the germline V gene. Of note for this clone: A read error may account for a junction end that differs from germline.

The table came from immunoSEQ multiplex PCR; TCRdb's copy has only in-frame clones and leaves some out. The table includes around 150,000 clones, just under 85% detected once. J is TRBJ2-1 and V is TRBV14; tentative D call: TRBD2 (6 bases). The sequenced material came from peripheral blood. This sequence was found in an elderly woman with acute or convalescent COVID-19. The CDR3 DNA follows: TGTGCCAGCAGCCACCCGAACTCCTGGGGGACTTTGGTCTTC. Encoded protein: CASSHPNSWGTLVF.